The T cell receptor (beta chain) described here comes from a study of cytomegalovirus exposure and HLA in healthy donors. TCRdb's copy holds only in-frame clones and misses some; the assay was immunoSEQ multiplex PCR. The sample lists approximately 120,000 clones, around 94% seen once, with more than 0.9% in the top ten. V shed 11 bases, J shed 4 bases, and the junction held 10 bases outside the gene matches. The germline V gene encodes CDR1 SEHNR and CDR2 FQNEAQ (reference sequence). CDR3 length: 13 residues. About this clone: Its matching antigen is unknown.

Study-wide results and caveats: According to a subsequent analysis, TCR clusters from the first cohort were inclined to appear together in the 100 to 150 validation repertoires. TCR sequences were mostly rare, though some public TCRs occurred in many donors.

Sequencing input: PBMCs. The clonotype was recovered from a woman aged 18-29 years in good health and CMV-seronegative. The chain employs TRBV7-9 and TRBJ2-5; TRBD2 aligns across 7 bases. CDR3 amino acids: CAVPVAGGETQYF. CDR3 DNA: TGTGCCGTACCGGTAGCGGGCGGAGAGACCCAGTACTTC.